This record looks at one TCR beta chain sequence and its context. Its antigen is unknown. The data belong to a study of T cells expressing NK-cell markers. Notes on the study in general: HCMV specificity of the expanded NKG2C+ T cell clones stayed unclear.

The length of the CDR3 is 13 residues. Germline V lookup: CDR1 SGHRS, CDR2 YFSETQ. It was by 5'RACE template switching with UMIs that TCR beta cDNA was made. TCRdb reanalyzed the 5' RACE reads, giving one entry per CDR3 protein sequence and no DNA. The table counts about 450,000 distinct CDR3 sequences; 7.3% lies in the top ten. Material for sequencing was blood T cells: a sorted CD56 or NKG2C T cell subset, CD4+ or CD8+ T cells, or bulk PBMC T cells (not recorded which). J is TRBJ1-2 and V is TRBV5-1; TCRdb selects TRBD1, and the lack of DNA leaves this call unchecked. The TCR originated in a woman aged 18 to 75 in good health. The CDR3: CASSEQGNYGYTF.